These 22 T cell receptor beta chains originate from one sample sequenced in a study of T cell responses to AZD1222 COVID-19 vaccine. Generated by immunoSEQ multiplex PCR, the TCRdb table keeps only in-frame clones and is missing some. Of some 120,000 clones listed, 85% to 90% were seen once; the top ten hold 8.5% to 14%. Sample: peripheral blood, taken on day 0 of MenACWY control vaccination. Every receptor here comes from an adult in good health.

This clone was picked up one time. This sequence joins TRBV7-9 and TRBJ2-7, with 9 bases fitting TRBD2. Trimming at V came to 7 bases and at J to 2 bases, leaving 15 bases not matched to a gene. CDR1 SEHNR and CDR2 FQNEAQ come from the germline V gene (reference sequence). The CDR3 is 17 amino acids. CDR3 in DNA: TGTGCCAGCACTCCGGGGGTAGCGGGAGAGGGGCCCTACGAGCAGTACTTC. Translated: CASTPGVAGEGPYEQYF.

The chain uses TRBV30 and TRBJ2-3; D may be TRBD2 (6 bases). In germline, CDR1 is GTSNPN, CDR2 SVGIG (reference sequence). The CDR3 has 14 residues. Trimming took 2 bases from V and 2 from J, leaving 11 bases between them. The CDR3 bases are TGTGCCTGGAGTCCGACTAGAGCCACAGATACGCAGTATTTT. Protein sequence: CAWSPTRATDTQYF.

There are a few counts of this clone. The chain couples TRBV11-3 to TRBJ2-3; D is tentatively TRBD1 or TRBD2 (5 bases each). This CDR3 is 15 amino acids long. Trimming took 5 bases from V and 2 from J, leaving 14 bases between them. The V gene's germline CDR1 is SGHNT and CDR2 YENEEA. CDR3 in amino acids: CASSNRWDDTDTQYF. CDR3 DNA sequence: TGTGCCAGCAGCAATAGGTGGGACGACACAGATACGCAGTATTTT.

A single count supports this clone. The chain has TRBV6-1 and TRBJ2-2; 8 positions agree with TRBD1. Germline trimming cut 0 bases from V and 4 bases from J; bases unmatched to any gene: 7. Germline CDR1 and CDR2: MNHNS and SASEGT. The CDR3 contains 17 residues. CDR3 region: CASSEASGTGGTGELFF. Here the CDR3 DNA reads TGTGCCAGCAGTGAAGCTTCGGGGACAGGCGGCACCGGGGAGCTGTTTTTT.

This clone was seen ten or more times. The V and J genes are TRBV2 and TRBJ1-6, with D possibly being TRBD1 (6 bases). The CDR3 totals 14 residues. V was pared by 3 bases and J by 6 bases, with 9 bases between. Germline V CDR1 and CDR2: SNHLY, FYNNEI. The chain's CDR3 is CASSEGHLNSPLHF. As DNA, the CDR3 is TGTGCCAGCAGTGAGGGACATCTTAATTCACCCCTCCACTTT.

The rearrangement uses TRBV5-6 and TRBJ2-7; 8 bases match TRBD2. The CDR3 has 14 residues. Germline CDR1 SGHDT, CDR2 YYEEEE. V lost 0 bases to trimming and J lost 4 bases; unmatched junction nucleotides: 3. As DNA, the CDR3 is TGTGCCAGCAGCTTGGAACTAGCGGTTTACGAGCAGTACTTC. Translating it yields CASSLELAVYEQYF. The full variable domain, its missing parts supplied by reference TRBV5-6 and TRBJ2-7, is DAGVTQSPTHLIKTRGQQVTLRCSPKSGHDTVSWYQQALGQGPQFIFQYYEEEERQRGNFPDRFSGHQFPNYSSELNVNALLLGDSALYLCASSLELAVYEQYFGPGTRLTVT.

Concerning this clone itself: Other DNA sequences from this sample encode an identical CDR3 as well. The V and J genes are TRBV4-1 and TRBJ2-6; TRBD1 matches 8 bases. The V gene's germline CDR1 is MGHRA and CDR2 YSYEKL. V lost 1 base to trimming and J lost 4 bases; unmatched junction nucleotides: 3. The CDR3 runs to 16 residues. The CDR3 DNA sequence: TGCGCCAGCAGCCAAGGACAGGGGTCCGGGGCCAACGTCCTGACTTTC. Translated: CASSQGQGSGANVLTF.

The CDR3 spells CASSLEGWTEAFF. The CDR3, as DNA: TGTGCCAGCAGTTTAGAGGGATGGACTGAAGCTTTCTTT. The gene calls are TRBV27 and TRBJ1-1, with unresolved D. The V and J ends lost 2 bases and 5 bases respectively, with 9 bases between them. This CDR3 comprises 13 residues. Germline V CDR1 and CDR2: MNHEY, SMNVEV (reference sequence).

The chain has TRBV24-1 and TRBJ2-3, with 7 bases that match TRBD2. The trim removed 5 bases at V and 2 bases at J, leaving 9 bases unmatched. CDR3 length: 16 residues. CDR1 and CDR2 (germline): KGHDR, SFDVKD. The CDR3 coding sequence is TGTGCCACCAGTGCGGGCCTAGCGGACCCCACAGATACGCAGTATTTT. It yields the protein CATSAGLADPTDTQYF.

This clone was seen a single time. The rearrangement joins TRBV5-4 to TRBJ1-2; D is perhaps TRBD1 (6 bases). The V end was cut by 7 bases, the J end by 3 bases, with 16 bases between. The CDR3 is 14 residues long. Germline CDR1 is SGHNT and CDR2 is YYREEE (reference sequence). CDR3 DNA: TGTGCCAGCCGCTCCGCTGGGGGCCACTATGGCTACACCTTC. Translated: CASRSAGGHYGYTF.

This chain connects TRBV5-1 to TRBJ2-7, with TRBD1 matching over 12 bases. Trimming removed 8 bases from V and 0 bases from J; junction bases left unmatched: 3. Germline CDR1 and CDR2: SGHRS and YFSETQ. This CDR3 contains 14 residues. The CDR3: CASRGQGASYEQYF. Here the CDR3 DNA reads TGCGCCAGTAGGGGACAGGGGGCCTCCTACGAGCAGTACTTC.

The chain employs TRBV9 and TRBJ2-1; 11 bases match TRBD2. V lost 1 base to trimming and J lost 0 bases; unmatched junction nucleotides: 12. The CDR3 has 20 residues. Looked up from germline, CDR1 is SGDLS and CDR2 is YYNGEE. The CDR3 DNA reads as TGTGCCAGCAGCGTAAGGTCCTTAGCGGGAGGGGCGAGCTCCTACAATGAGCAGTTCTTC. It is translated as CASSVRSLAGGASSYNEQFF.

This chain links TRBV9 with TRBJ1-1; a possible D gene is TRBD1 (5 bases). Germline V gene data show CDR1 as SGDLS and CDR2 as YYNGEE. V was clipped by 6 bases and J by 10 bases, with 19 bases between them. This CDR3 comprises 13 residues. CDR3 protein: CASTPVGTIGAFF. CDR3 DNA: TGTGCCAGCACCCCGGTAGGGACCATTGGAGCTTTCTTT.

The genes are TRBV30 and TRBJ1-5; D gene unclear. V lost 8 bases to trimming and J lost 6 bases, with 14 bases between them. The CDR3 runs 12 residues. From germline, CDR1 is GTSNPN and CDR2 SVGIG (reference sequence). The CDR3 bases are TGTGCCCGCCGGGCGAAGGGTCAGCCCCAGCATTTT. Protein: CARRAKGQPQHF.

This chain links TRBV9 with TRBJ2-3; tentatively, D is TRBD2 (5 bases). This CDR3 is built from 13 residues. V lost 7 bases to trimming and J lost 3 bases, with 12 bases between them. Germline V lookup: CDR1 SGDLS, CDR2 YYNGEE. In nucleotides, the CDR3 is TGTGCCAGCGCGTGGAGGCCTACAGATACGCAGTATTTT. Protein product: CASAWRPTDTQYF.

This sequence joins TRBV6-2 or TRBV6-3 and TRBJ2-7, with a weak D call TRBD1 (6 bases). V lost 1 base to trimming and J lost 0 bases, with 7 bases between them. This CDR3 has 14 residues. CDR1 and CDR2 (germline): MNHEY, SVGEGT. CDR3 residues: CASSYLGGSYEQYF. As DNA, the CDR3 is TGTGCCAGCAGTTACTTAGGGGGCTCCTACGAGCAGTACTTC.

The J gene is TRBJ2-3, the V gene TRBV7-3; a possible D gene is TRBD1 (6 bases). Germline-derived CDR1 and CDR2 are SGHTA and FQGTGA. The CDR3 totals 13 residues. V was pared by 5 bases and J by 3 bases, with 9 bases between. The CDR3 region is CASSGGSTDTQYF. The CDR3 DNA reads as TGTGCCAGCAGCGGGGGCTCAACAGATACGCAGTATTTT.

The chain recombines TRBV7-8 with TRBJ1-6, with D hard to call. Germline-derived CDR1 and CDR2 are SGHVS and FQNEAQ. Between the trimmed V and J ends, which lost 5 bases and 6 bases, there was a span of 2 bases. The CDR3 is made up of 11 amino acids. The CDR3 reads CASSLNSPLHF. The CDR3 DNA is TGTGCCAGCAGCCTTAATTCACCCCTCCACTTT.

The J gene is TRBJ2-7, the V gene TRBV12-3 or TRBV12-4; D unclear. The CDR3 covers 11 residues. Trimming left V 4 bases short and J 2 bases short, with 3 bases between. CDR3 region: CASSSAYEQYF. The CDR3, as DNA: TGTGCCAGCAGTTCCGCCTACGAGCAGTACTTC.

The CDR3 region has the DNA TGCAGCGCCGGACAGGGGGATCAGCCCCAGCATTTT. This codes for CSAGQGDQPQHF. This chain links TRBV29-1 with TRBJ1-5; TRBD1 agrees at 10 bases. With 7 bases clipped from V and 5 bases from J, the junction kept 2 bases outside the gene matches. This CDR3 spans 12 amino acids. Germline lookup yields CDR1 SQVTM and CDR2 ANQGSEA. The variable domain in full, with the rest retrieved from reference TRBV29-1 and TRBJ1-5, is SAVISQKPSRDICQRGTSLTIQCQVDSQVTMMFWYRQQPGQSLTLIATANQGSEATYESGFVIDKFPISRPNLTFSTLTVSNMSPEDSSIYLCSAGQGDQPQHFGDGTRLSIL.

The chain combines TRBV5-1 with TRBJ2-7; TRBD1 aligns across 9 bases. V shed 3 bases, J shed 3 bases, and the junction held 7 bases outside the gene matches. The CDR3 totals 15 residues. Germline CDR1 reads SGHRS; CDR2 reads YFSETQ. This CDR3 reads CASSSPETGGYEQYF. CDR3 coding DNA: TGCGCCAGCAGCTCACCCGAGACAGGGGGCTACGAGCAGTACTTC.

This clone was observed once. The V and J genes are TRBV30 and TRBJ1-6, with a possible D match to TRBD1 (6 bases). The CDR3 totals 15 residues. V gave up 6 bases and J gave up 2 bases, with 14 bases separating them. The germline V gene encodes CDR1 GTSNPN and CDR2 SVGIG (reference sequence). CDR3 in DNA: TGTGCCTGCCGAAAGGGGGGCCCCTATAATTCACCCCTCCACTTT. Translating it yields CACRKGGPYNSPLHF.